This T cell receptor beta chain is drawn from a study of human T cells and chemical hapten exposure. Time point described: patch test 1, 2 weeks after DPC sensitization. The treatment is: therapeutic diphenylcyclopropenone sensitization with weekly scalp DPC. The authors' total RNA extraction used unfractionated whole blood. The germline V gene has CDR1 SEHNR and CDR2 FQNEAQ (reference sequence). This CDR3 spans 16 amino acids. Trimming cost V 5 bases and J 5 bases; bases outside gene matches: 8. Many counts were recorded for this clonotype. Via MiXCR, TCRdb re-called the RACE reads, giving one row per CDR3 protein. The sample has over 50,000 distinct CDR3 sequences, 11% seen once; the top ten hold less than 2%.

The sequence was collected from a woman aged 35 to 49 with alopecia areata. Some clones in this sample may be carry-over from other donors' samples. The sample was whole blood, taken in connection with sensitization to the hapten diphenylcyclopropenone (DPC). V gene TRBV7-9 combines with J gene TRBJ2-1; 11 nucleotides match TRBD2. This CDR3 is CASSRSGRAANNEQFF. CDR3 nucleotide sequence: TGTGCCAGCAGCCGTAGCGGGAGGGCCGCCAACAATGAGCAGTTCTTC.